This TCR beta chain was retrieved from a study of blood T cell repertoires in COVID-19. About the research overall: Acute and convalescent COVID-19 samples came from the United States, Italy and Spain.

This clone was detected once. Produced via immunoSEQ multiplex PCR; TCRdb's table is partial and in-frame only. The sample includes 150,000 to 200,000 clones, over 80% of them seen just once. Germline V gives CDR1 KGHSH, CDR2 LQKENI. V was trimmed by 4 bases and J by 3 bases, leaving 15 bases between them. The length of the CDR3 is 15 residues. The chain is built from TRBV18 and TRBJ1-1; D possibly corresponds to TRBD1 (5 bases). The sample consisted of peripheral blood. This TCR derives from a woman in her fifties or sixties with acute or convalescent COVID-19. The CDR3 here is CASSLNREQDTEAFF. The CDR3 DNA reads TGTGCCAGCTCACTGAATAGGGAACAGGACACTGAAGCTTTCTTT.